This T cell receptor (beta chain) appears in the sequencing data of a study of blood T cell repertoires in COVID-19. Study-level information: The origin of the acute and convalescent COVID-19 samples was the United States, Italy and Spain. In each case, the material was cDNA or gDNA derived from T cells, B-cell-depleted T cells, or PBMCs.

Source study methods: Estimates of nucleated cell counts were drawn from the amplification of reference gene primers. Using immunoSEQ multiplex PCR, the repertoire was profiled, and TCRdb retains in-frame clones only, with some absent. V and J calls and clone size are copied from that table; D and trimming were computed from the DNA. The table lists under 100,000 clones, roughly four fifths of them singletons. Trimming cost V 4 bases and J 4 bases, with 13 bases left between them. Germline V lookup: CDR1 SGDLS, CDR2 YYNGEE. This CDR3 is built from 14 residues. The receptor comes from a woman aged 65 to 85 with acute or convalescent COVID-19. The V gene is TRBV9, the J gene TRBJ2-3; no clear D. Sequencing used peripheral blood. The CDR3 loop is CASSRSLAPDTQYF. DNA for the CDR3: TGTGCCAGCAGCCGCAGCTTAGCCCCAGATACGCAGTATTTT.